This T cell receptor beta chain was observed in a study of cytomegalovirus exposure and HLA in healthy donors. Whole-study findings and limits: Links to common viral pathogens appeared, in a later analysis, for several of the most significant clusters. Both high specificity and high sensitivity reportedly marked the classifier's diagnosis of cytomegalovirus status. Another analysis was done later, and it associated 15,000 to 20,000 TCR beta sequences with HLA alleles at 0.05 false discovery rate.

Researchers ran the PCR with 60 Vbeta and 13 Jbeta primers. Sequencing used immunoSEQ multiplex PCR; TCRdb keeps in-frame clones, though not all of them. The sample lists approximately 110,000 clones; 77% were seen once. As regards this clone: No antigen is known for it.

CDR1 MNHEY and CDR2 SMNVEV come from the germline V gene (reference sequence). The V segment lost 6 bases and the J segment 1 base; nucleotides outside the gene matches: 12. The CDR3 sequence is 19 residues long. The chain uses TRBV27 and TRBJ2-3, with 14 bases identical to TRBD2. Specimen: PBMCs. This clonotype was obtained from a human donor in good health. The CDR3 DNA follows: TGTGCCAGCAGCGACCCGGGACTAGCGGGAGCGGCGGGCACAGATACGCAGTATTTT. This gives the protein CASSDPGLAGAAGTDTQYF.